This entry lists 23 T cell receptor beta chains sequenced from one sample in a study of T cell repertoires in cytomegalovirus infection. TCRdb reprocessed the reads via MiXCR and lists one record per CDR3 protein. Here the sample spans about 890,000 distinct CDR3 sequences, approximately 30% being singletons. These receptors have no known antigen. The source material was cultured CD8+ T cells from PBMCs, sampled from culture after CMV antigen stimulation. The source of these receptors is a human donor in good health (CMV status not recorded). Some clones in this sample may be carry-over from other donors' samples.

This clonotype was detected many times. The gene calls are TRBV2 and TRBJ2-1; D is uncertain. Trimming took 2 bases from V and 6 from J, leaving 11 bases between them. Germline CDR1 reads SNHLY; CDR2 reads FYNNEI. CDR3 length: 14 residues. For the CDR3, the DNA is TGTGCCAGCAGTGAACGGTTCCTACCCAATGAGCAGTTCTTC. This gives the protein CASSERFLPNEQFF. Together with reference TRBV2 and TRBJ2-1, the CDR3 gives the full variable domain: EPEVTQTPSHQVTQMGQEVILRCVPISNHLYFYWYRQILGQKVEFLVSFYNNEISEKSEIFDDQFSVERPDGSNFTLKIRSTKLEDSAMYFCASSERFLPNEQFFGPGTRLTVL.

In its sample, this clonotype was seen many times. CDR3 coding DNA: TGTGCCAGCAGCCAGGTCGGGACTAGCGGGGTTCACGGGGAGCTGTTTTTT. Translation: CASSQVGTSGVHGELFF. V gene TRBV4-2 combines with J gene TRBJ2-2, with 13 bases identical to TRBD2. The V gene end was trimmed by 3 bases and the J gene end by 7 bases; junction bases not matched to a gene: 8. The germline V gene has CDR1 LGHNA and CDR2 YNFKEQ. The CDR3 is 17 amino acids.

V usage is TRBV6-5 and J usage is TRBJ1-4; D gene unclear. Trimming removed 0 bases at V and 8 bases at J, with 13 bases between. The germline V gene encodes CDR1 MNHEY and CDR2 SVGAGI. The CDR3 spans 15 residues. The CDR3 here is CASSYSAGVGEKLFF. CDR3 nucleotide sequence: TGTGCCAGCAGTTACTCGGCAGGAGTGGGGGAAAAACTGTTTTTT.

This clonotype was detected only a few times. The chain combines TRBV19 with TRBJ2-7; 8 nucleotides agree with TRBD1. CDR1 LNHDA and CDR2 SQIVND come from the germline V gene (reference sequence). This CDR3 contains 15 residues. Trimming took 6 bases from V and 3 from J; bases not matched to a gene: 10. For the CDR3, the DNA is TGTGCCAGTAGGTTCGCGGGGACAGGCGTCTACGAGCAGTACTTC. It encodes CASRFAGTGVYEQYF.

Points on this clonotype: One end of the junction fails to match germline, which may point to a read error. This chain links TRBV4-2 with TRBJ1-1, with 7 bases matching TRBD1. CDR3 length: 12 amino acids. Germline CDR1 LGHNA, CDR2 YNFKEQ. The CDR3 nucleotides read TGTGCCGGCAGCAACGGGGACAGCGAAGCTTTCTTT. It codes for CAGSNGDSEAFF.

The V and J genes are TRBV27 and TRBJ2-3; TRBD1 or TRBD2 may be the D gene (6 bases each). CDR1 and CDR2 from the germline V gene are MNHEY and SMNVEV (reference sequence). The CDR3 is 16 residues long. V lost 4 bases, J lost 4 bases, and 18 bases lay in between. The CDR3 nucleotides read TGTGCCAGCAGTTCCCCCCTTACGGGGGCACCAGATACGCAGTATTTT. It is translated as CASSSPLTGAPDTQYF.

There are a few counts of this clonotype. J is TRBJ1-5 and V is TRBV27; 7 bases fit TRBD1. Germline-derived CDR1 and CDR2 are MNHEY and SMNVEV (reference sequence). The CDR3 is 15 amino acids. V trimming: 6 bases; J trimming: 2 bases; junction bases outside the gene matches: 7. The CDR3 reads CASRQDRAGNQPQHF. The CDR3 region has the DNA TGTGCCAGCAGACAAGACAGGGCGGGCAATCAGCCCCAGCATTTT.

This CDR3 is CASSYEGENTEAFF. In nucleotides, the CDR3 is TGTGCCAGCAGTTACGAGGGTGAGAACACTGAAGCTTTCTTT. The chain couples TRBV6-2 or TRBV6-3 to TRBJ1-1; D gene unclear. CDR3 size: 14 residues. Trimming cost V 2 bases and J 1 base, with 8 bases left between them. Germline V gene sequence: CDR1 MNHEY, CDR2 SVGEGT.

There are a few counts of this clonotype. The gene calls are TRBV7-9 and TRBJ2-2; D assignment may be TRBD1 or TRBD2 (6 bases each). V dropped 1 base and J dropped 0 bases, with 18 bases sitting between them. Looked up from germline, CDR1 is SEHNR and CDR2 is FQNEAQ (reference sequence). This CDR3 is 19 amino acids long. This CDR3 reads CASSLGGASRYANTGELFF. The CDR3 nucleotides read TGTGCCAGCAGCTTAGGGGGGGCTAGCCGATACGCGAACACCGGGGAGCTGTTTTTT.

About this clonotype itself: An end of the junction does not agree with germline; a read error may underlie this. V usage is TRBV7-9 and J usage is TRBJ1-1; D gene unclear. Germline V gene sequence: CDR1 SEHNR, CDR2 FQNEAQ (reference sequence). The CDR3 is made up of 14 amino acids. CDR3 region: CVSSQYLSNTEAFF. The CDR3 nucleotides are TGTGTCAGCAGCCAGTACCTCAGTAACACTGAAGCTTTCTTT.

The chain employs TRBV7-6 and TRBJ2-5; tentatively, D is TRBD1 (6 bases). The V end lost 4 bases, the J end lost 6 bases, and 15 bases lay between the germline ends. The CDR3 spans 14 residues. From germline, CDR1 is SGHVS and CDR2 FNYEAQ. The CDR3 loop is CASSSGSTGKTQYF. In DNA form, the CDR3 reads TGTGCCAGCAGCTCTGGGTCGACAGGAAAGACCCAGTACTTC.

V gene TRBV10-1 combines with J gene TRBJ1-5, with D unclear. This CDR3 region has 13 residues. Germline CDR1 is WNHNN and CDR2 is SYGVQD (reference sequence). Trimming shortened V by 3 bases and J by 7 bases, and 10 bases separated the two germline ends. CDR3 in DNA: TGCGCCAGCAGTGATTCGGGAAGCCAGCCCCAGCATTTT. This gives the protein CASSDSGSQPQHF.

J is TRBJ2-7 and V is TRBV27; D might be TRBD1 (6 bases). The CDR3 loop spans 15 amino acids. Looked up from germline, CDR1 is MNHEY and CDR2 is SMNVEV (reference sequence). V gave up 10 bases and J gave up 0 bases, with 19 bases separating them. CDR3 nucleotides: TGTGCCACCCGGTCCTTTCAGGGGATCTCCTACGAGCAGTACGTC. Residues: CATRSFQGISYEQYV.

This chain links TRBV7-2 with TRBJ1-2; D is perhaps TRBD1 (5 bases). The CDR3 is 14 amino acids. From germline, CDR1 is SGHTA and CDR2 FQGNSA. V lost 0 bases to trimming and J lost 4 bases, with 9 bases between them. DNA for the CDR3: TGTGCCAGCAGCTTAGCCAGGGACGGCTATGGCTACACCTTC. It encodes CASSLARDGYGYTF.

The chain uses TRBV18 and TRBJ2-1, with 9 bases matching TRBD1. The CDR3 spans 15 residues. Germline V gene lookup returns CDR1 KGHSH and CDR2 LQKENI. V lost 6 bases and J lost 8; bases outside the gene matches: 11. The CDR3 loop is CASSPIGTGNDEQFF. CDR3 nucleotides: TGTGCCAGCTCCCCCATAGGGACAGGGAACGATGAGCAGTTCTTC.

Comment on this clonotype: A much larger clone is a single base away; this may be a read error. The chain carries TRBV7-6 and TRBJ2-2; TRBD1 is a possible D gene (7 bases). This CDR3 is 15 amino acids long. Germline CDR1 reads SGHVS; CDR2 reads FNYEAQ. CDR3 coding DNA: TGTGTCAGCAGCGGCGGGACAGCGAACACCGGGGAGCTGTTTTTT. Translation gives CVSSGGTANTGELFF.

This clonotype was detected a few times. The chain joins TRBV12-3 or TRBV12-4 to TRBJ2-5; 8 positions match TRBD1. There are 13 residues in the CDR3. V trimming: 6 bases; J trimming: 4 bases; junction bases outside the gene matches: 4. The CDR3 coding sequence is TGTGCCAGCAGCACACAGGGGGGAGAGACCCAGTACTTC. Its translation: CASSTQGGETQYF.

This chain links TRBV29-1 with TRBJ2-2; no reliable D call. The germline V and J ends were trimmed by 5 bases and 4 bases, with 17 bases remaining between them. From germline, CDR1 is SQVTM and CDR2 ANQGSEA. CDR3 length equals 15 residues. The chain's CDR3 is CSVLLSRFSTGELFF. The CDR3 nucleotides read TGCAGCGTTCTACTGAGTAGGTTCTCCACCGGGGAGCTGTTTTTT.

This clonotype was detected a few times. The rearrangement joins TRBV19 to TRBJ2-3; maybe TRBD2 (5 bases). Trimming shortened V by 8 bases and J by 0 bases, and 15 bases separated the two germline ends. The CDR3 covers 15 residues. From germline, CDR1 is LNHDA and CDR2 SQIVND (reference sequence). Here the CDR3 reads CASVGEGKSTDTQYF. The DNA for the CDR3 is TGTGCCAGTGTAGGCGAGGGAAAGAGCACAGATACGCAGTATTTT.

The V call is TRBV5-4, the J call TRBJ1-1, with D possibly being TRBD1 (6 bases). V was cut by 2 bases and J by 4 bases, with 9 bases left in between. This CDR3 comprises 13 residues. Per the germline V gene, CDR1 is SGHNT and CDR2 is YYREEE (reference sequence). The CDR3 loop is CASSFPGATEAFF. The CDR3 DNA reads TGTGCCAGCAGCTTCCCGGGGGCCACTGAAGCTTTCTTT.

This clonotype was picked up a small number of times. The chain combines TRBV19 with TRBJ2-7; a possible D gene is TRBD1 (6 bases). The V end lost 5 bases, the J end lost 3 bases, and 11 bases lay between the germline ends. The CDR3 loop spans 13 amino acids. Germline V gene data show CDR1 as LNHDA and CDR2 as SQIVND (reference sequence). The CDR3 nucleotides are TGTGCCAGTAGTGGGGGCACCTTCTACGAGCAGTACTTC. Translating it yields CASSGGTFYEQYF. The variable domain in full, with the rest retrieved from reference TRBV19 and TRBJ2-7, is DGGITQSPKYLFRKEGQNVTLSCEQNLNHDAMYWYRQDPGQGLRLIYYSQIVNDFQKGDIAEGYSVSREKKESFPLTVTSAQKNPTAFYLCASSGGTFYEQYFGPGTRLTVT.

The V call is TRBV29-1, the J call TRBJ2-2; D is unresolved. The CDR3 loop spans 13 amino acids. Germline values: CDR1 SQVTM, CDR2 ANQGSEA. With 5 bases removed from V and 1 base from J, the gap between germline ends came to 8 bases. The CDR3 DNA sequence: TGCAGCGTTTTAGACGGGAACACCGGGGAGCTGTTTTTT. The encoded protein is CSVLDGNTGELFF.

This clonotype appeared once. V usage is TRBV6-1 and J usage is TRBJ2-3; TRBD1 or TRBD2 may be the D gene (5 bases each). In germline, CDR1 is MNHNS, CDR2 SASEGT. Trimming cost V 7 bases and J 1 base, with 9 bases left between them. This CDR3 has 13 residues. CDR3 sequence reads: CASTMGGTDTQYF. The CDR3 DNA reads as TGTGCCAGCACCATGGGGGGCACAGATACGCAGTATTTT.